This is a list of T cell receptor beta chains from one sample in a study of blood T cell repertoires in COVID-19. This table comes from immunoSEQ multiplex PCR, and its TCRdb copy is limited to in-frame clones, with some not included. The sample has about 210,000 clones; 81% are singletons. The source material was PBMCs or T cells enriched from blood (not recorded which). The source of these receptors is a woman between 45 and 65 years old with acute COVID-19. Each CDR3 is given with its conserved first and last residue. D genes are given only for firm matches. Size is omitted from some rows. Given values are once, few, many or a class for expanded clones.

J gene	V gene	clone size	D gene	CDR3 DNA	CDR3 protein
TRBJ1-1	TRBV5-1	-	-	TGCGCCAGCAGCTTTGAAGGGGCCGGTGAAGCTTTCTTT	CASSFEGAGEAFF
TRBJ2-5	TRBV7-2	-	TRBD1	TGTGCCAGCAGCTTAGCGTTAGGGGGCGGAGAGACCCAGTACTTC	CASSLALGGGETQYF
TRBJ2-7	TRBV28	-	TRBD2	TGTGCCACCAAGCGGGAGGTACCATACGAGCAGTACTTC	CATKREVPYEQYF
TRBJ2-7	TRBV28	-	TRBD2	TGTGCCACCGTGTCGGGAGGAGGGTACGAGCAGTACTTC	CATVSGGGYEQYF
TRBJ2-7	TRBV6-5	once	TRBD2	TGTGCCAGTGGCGCGGGGGGTGGTGCCTACGAGCAGTACTTC	CASGAGGGAYEQYF
TRBJ2-7	TRBV6-5	-	-	TGTGCCAGCAGTTACTCGCCCAGGGGTGTTTACGAGCAGTACTTC	CASSYSPRGVYEQYF
TRBJ2-2	TRBV5-1	-	TRBD2	TGCGCCAGCAGCTCCCTCGGTCTAGCGGGGGGGTTTGCCGGGGAGCTGTTTTTT	CASSSLGLAGGFAGELFF
TRBJ1-1	TRBV15	few	TRBD1	TGTGCCACCAGCAGAGGACAGGGGAGTATGAACACTGAAGCTTTCTTT	CATSRGQGSMNTEAFF
TRBJ1-6	TRBV18	few	-	TGTGCCAGCTCACCAGGTCAGATGAATTCACCCCTCCACTTT	CASSPGQMNSPLHF
TRBJ2-7	TRBV7-6	-	TRBD2	TGTGCCAGCAGCTCCGGACTAGCGGCTTACTACGAGCAGTACTTC	CASSSGLAAYYEQYF
TRBJ2-7	TRBV5-1	-	-	TGCGCCAGCAGCACGTCCCCATGGACAGACTCCTACGAGCAGTACTTC	CASSTSPWTDSYEQYF
TRBJ2-3	TRBV3-1/TRBV3-2	-	-	TGTGCCAGCAGCCCAAGGGGCAGGGGCACAGATACGCAGTATTTT	CASSPRGRGTDTQYF
TRBJ2-3	TRBV5-1	-	-	TGCGCCAGCAGCTCTCAGGGGGATACGCAGTATTTT	CASSSQGDTQYF
TRBJ1-5	TRBV29-1	-	-	TGCAGCGTTACACAGGGATATAGCAATCAGCCCCAGCATTTT	CSVTQGYSNQPQHF
TRBJ2-5	TRBV3-1/TRBV3-2	-	TRBD1	TGTGCCAGCAGCCTCCTCGGACAGGATAAAGAGACCCAGTACTTC	CASSLLGQDKETQYF
TRBJ1-4	TRBV4-1	-	-	TGCGCCAGCAGCCCTTTTTCCTTAACGAGTGAAAAACTGTTTTTT	CASSPFSLTSEKLFF
TRBJ2-7	TRBV18	once	-	TGTGCCAGCTCACCACATTATCCCGGGGGGCAAAGGGACGAGCAGTACTTC	CASSPHYPGGQRDEQYF
TRBJ1-5	TRBV28	-	-	TGTGCCAGCCGAAGCGTCAATCAGCCCCAGCATTTT	CASRSVNQPQHF
TRBJ1-1	TRBV7-8	-	-	TGTGCCAGCAGCTTTATTACAGTCAGGAACACTGAAGCTTTCTTT	CASSFITVRNTEAFF
TRBJ2-1	TRBV28	-	TRBD2	TGTGCCATCAACTTAGCGGGAGTCCGCAATGAGCAGTTCTTC	CAINLAGVRNEQFF
TRBJ1-2	TRBV5-8	few	-	TGTGCCAGCAGCTTCGGGGGATCTCTCAAGTATGGCTACACCTTC	CASSFGGSLKYGYTF
TRBJ1-5	TRBV30	-	-	TGTGCCTGGAGTCTGAGTTACAATCAGCCCCAGCATTTT	CAWSLSYNQPQHF
TRBJ2-7	TRBV7-8	-	-	TGTGCCAGCAGCCCAGGAGGGGAAGGGGGGGGAGAGCAGTACTTC	CASSPGGEGGGEQYF
TRBJ2-1	TRBV11-3	-	TRBD2	TGTGCCAGCAGCCGCCTGTCCTCTAGCGGGAGTATCGATGAGCAGTTCTTC	CASSRLSSSGSIDEQFF
TRBJ1-6	TRBV30	-	-	TGTGCCTGGGCGAGGGATCGACTGCGGAGCTCCTATAATTCACCCCTCCACTTT	CAWARDRLRSSYNSPLHF
TRBJ2-3	TRBV18	once	-	TGTGCCAGCTCACCTTTGAAGTGGGGCCCTAGCACAGATACGCAGTATTTT	CASSPLKWGPSTDTQYF
TRBJ1-6	TRBV28	-	TRBD1	TGTGCCAGCAGTTCGGGACAGGGGGGGAACTCCTATAATTCACCCCTCCACTTT	CASSSGQGGNSYNSPLHF
TRBJ1-6	TRBV9	-	-	TGTGCCAGCAGCCTTTCCGGGACAACAAATTCACCCCTCCACTTT	CASSLSGTTNSPLHF
TRBJ2-1	TRBV3-1/TRBV3-2	-	TRBD2	TGTGCCAGCAGCCAGGGTTCTGGACTAGCGGGAGTCTACAATGAGCAGTTCTTC	CASSQGSGLAGVYNEQFF
TRBJ2-7	TRBV7-2	-	TRBD1	TGTGCCAGCAGCCCGGACGGGACAGGGGCGTCCTACGAGCAGTACTTC	CASSPDGTGASYEQYF
TRBJ2-7	TRBV7-2	-	-	TGTGCCAGCAGCTTAGTTCCAGGGGGGAGAAACGAGCAGTACTTC	CASSLVPGGRNEQYF
TRBJ2-6	TRBV27	-	-	TGTGCCAGCCAAAACAGGGCTGGGGCCAACGTCCTGACTTTC	CASQNRAGANVLTF
TRBJ2-1	TRBV9	-	TRBD2	TGTGCCAGCAGCGTAGTCGGACTAGCCAATGAGCAGTTCTTC	CASSVVGLANEQFF
TRBJ2-5	TRBV28	-	-	TGTGCCAGCAGGAGCCATACGGAGTACCAAGAGACCCAGTACTTC	CASRSHTEYQETQYF
TRBJ1-1	TRBV15	once	-	TGTGCCACCAGCAGAGATAATCCGGACACTGAAGCTTTCTTT	CATSRDNPDTEAFF
TRBJ1-5	TRBV14	-	-	TGTGCCAGCAGCCGGGGGGGCGCGGGCAATCAGCCCCAGCATTTT	CASSRGGAGNQPQHF